The next 15 T cell receptor beta chains were all read from a single sample in a study of radiotherapy plus CTLA-4 blockade in lung cancer. The method was immunoSEQ multiplex PCR; TCRdb's version includes in-frame clones alone and lacks a portion of them. The sample contains 85,000 to 90,000 clones, about 78% of which appear only once. Sequencing was performed on peripheral blood, taken from a patient treated with radiotherapy plus ipilimumab. Source of these receptors: a human donor with non-small cell lung cancer that progressed on radiotherapy plus ipilimumab.

In its sample, this clone was seen a few times. This chain connects TRBV4-1 to TRBJ2-7; TRBD1 matches at 9 bases. The germline V gene encodes CDR1 MGHRA and CDR2 YSYEKL. The length of the CDR3 is 14 residues. V was pared by 3 bases and J by 3 bases, with 3 bases of the junction left unmatched. CDR3 region: CASSQVTGGYEQYF. In DNA, the CDR3 is TGCGCCAGCAGCCAGGTGACAGGGGGCTACGAGCAGTACTTC.

This clone appeared a few times. The chain couples TRBV18 to TRBJ2-1; D is perhaps TRBD2 (6 bases). The CDR3 loop spans 15 amino acids. Germline lookup yields CDR1 KGHSH and CDR2 LQKENI. Between the trimmed V and J ends, which lost 6 bases and 7 bases, there was a span of 19 bases. CDR3 coding DNA: TGTGCCAGCTCCGGGACTGATGGACTGGGGAATGAGCAGTTCTTC. Amino acid sequence: CASSGTDGLGNEQFF. The full variable domain, in which reference TRBV18 and TRBJ2-1 provide the parts outside the CDR3, is NAGVMQNPRHLVRRRGQEARLRCSPMKGHSHVYWYRQLPEEGLKFMVYLQKENIIDESGMPKERFSAEFPKEGPSILRIQQVVRGDSAAYFCASSGTDGLGNEQFFGPGTRLTVL.

J is TRBJ2-7 and V is TRBV28; no reliable D call. Trimming removed 8 bases from V and 2 bases from J, with 13 bases in between. Looked up from germline, CDR1 is MDHEN and CDR2 is SYDVKM. The CDR3 loop spans 13 amino acids. CDR3 loop: CASEGPAPYEQYF. CDR3 nucleotides: TGTGCCAGCGAAGGTCCAGCGCCCTACGAGCAGTACTTC.

The chain has TRBV7-2 and TRBJ2-2, with 12 bases that match TRBD2. CDR1 SGHTA and CDR2 FQGNSA come from the germline V gene. This CDR3 region has 15 residues. The junction had 3 bases not matched to a gene; V was cut back by 3 bases and J by 7 bases. The CDR3 DNA sequence: TGTGCCAGCAGCTTCGCTAGCGGGGGGGTCGGGGAGCTGTTTTTT. This sequence encodes CASSFASGGVGELFF.

The V and J genes are TRBV5-1 and TRBJ2-5; a possible D gene is TRBD1 (6 bases). The V end was cut by 1 base, the J end by 4 bases, with 23 bases between. This CDR3 has 18 residues. CDR1 SGHRS and CDR2 YFSETQ come from the germline V gene. This chain's CDR3 is CASSLRGGPGAVGETQYF. CDR3 nucleotide sequence: TGCGCCAGCAGCTTGAGAGGCGGGCCAGGGGCGGTGGGAGAGACCCAGTACTTC.

The chain is built from TRBV13 and TRBJ2-1; the match to TRBD2 covers 9 bases. Germline V gene data show CDR1 as PRHDT and CDR2 as FYEKMQ (reference sequence). V shed 4 bases, J shed 7 bases, and the junction held 8 bases outside the gene matches. The CDR3 contains 15 residues. For the CDR3, the DNA is TGTGCCAGCAGCTCCTCGCGGGGGGGCCATAATGAGCAGTTCTTC. It yields the protein CASSSSRGGHNEQFF.

There are a few counts of this clone. The CDR3 is CASSYTYRGQDYGYTF. CDR3 bases: TGTGCCAGCAGTTACACTTACAGGGGGCAAGACTATGGCTACACCTTC. The V call is TRBV6-6, the J call TRBJ1-2, with 9 bases aligning to TRBD1. Looked up from germline, CDR1 is MNHNY and CDR2 is SVGAGI (reference sequence). The CDR3 length is 16 residues. J was trimmed by 3 bases and V by 2 bases; bases with no gene match: 7.

The chain employs TRBV7-9 and TRBJ2-7; TRBD1 agrees at 9 bases. Germline-derived CDR1 and CDR2 are SEHNR and FQNEAQ (reference sequence). V was clipped by 5 bases and J by 4 bases; unmatched bases: 12. The CDR3 covers 16 residues. CDR3 loop: CASSPRLDRGRYEQYF. CDR3 DNA sequence: TGTGCCAGCAGCCCCCGGCTCGACAGGGGGAGATACGAGCAGTACTTC.

This clone was picked up a small number of times. CDR3 residues: CASSIAGGDEQYF. CDR3 nucleotide sequence: TGTGCCAGTAGTATAGCCGGGGGAGACGAGCAGTACTTC. The chain links TRBV19 to TRBJ2-7; D may be TRBD2 (6 bases). In germline, CDR1 is LNHDA, CDR2 SQIVND (reference sequence). With 1 base removed from V and 5 bases from J, the gap between germline ends came to 9 bases. The CDR3 sequence is 13 residues long.

This clone was seen a handful of times. The chain couples TRBV28 to TRBJ2-7; D might be TRBD2 (6 bases). CDR3 length: 15 residues. V dropped 7 bases and J dropped 2 bases, with 18 bases sitting between them. Germline CDR1 reads MDHEN; CDR2 reads SYDVKM. CDR3 protein: CASTPGGGGPYEQYF. The DNA of the CDR3 is TGTGCCAGCACCCCTGGGGGAGGAGGTCCCTACGAGCAGTACTTC.

This clone occurred once. The gene calls are TRBV14 and TRBJ1-2; no clear D. This CDR3 has 14 residues. Germline V gene lookup returns CDR1 SGHDN and CDR2 FVKESK. The V gene lost 4 bases and the J gene lost 5 bases, with 14 bases spanning the gap. The CDR3 sequence: CASSPDSYSYGYTF. The CDR3 region has the DNA TGTGCCAGCAGCCCTGACTCCTACTCTTATGGCTACACCTTC.

V is TRBV7-3 and J is TRBJ2-1, with 9 bases identical to TRBD2. Trimming removed 4 bases from V and 7 bases from J; junction bases left unmatched: 11. CDR1 is SGHTA, CDR2 FQGTGA, per germline. This CDR3 has 16 residues. CDR3 nucleotides: TGTGCCAGCAGCTCCGTAGGTGCGGGGGGGCGAAATGAGCAGTTCTTC. Its protein product is CASSSVGAGGRNEQFF.

V usage is TRBV5-1 and J usage is TRBJ2-2; 8 bases fit TRBD2. Losses at the gene ends were 1 base for V and 7 bases for J; bases not matched to a gene: 6. Germline V gene lookup returns CDR1 SGHRS and CDR2 YFSETQ. The CDR3 loop spans 15 amino acids. CDR3 in amino acids: CASSLSGRADGELFF. As DNA, the CDR3 is TGCGCCAGCAGCTTGTCCGGGAGGGCCGACGGGGAGCTGTTTTTT. Full variable domain (outside the CDR3, taken from reference TRBV5-1 and TRBJ2-2): KAGVTQTPRYLIKTRGQQVTLSCSPISGHRSVSWYQQTPGQGLQFLFEYFSETQRNKGNFPGRFSGRQFSNSRSEMNVSTLELGDSALYLCASSLSGRADGELFFGEGSRLTVL.

DNA for the CDR3: TGTGCCAGCAGCCAAGAGACTCCGGGGGGCACCGGGGAGCTGTTTTTT. It translates to CASSQETPGGTGELFF. The genes are TRBV14 and TRBJ2-2; 7 nucleotides line up with TRBD2. J gave up 4 bases and V 0 bases, and 5 bases lay outside the gene matches. There are 16 residues in the CDR3. From germline, CDR1 is SGHDN and CDR2 FVKESK.

The V and J genes are TRBV4-1 and TRBJ2-5, with D uncertain. TRBJ2-7 matches the DNA end more closely, so the J call is doubtful. There are 14 residues in the CDR3. CDR1 MGHRA and CDR2 YSYEKL come from the germline V gene. CDR3 amino acids: CASSQNAKGHEQYF. The CDR3 DNA follows: TGCGCCAGCAGCCAAAATGCGAAAGGTCACGAGCAGTACTTC.